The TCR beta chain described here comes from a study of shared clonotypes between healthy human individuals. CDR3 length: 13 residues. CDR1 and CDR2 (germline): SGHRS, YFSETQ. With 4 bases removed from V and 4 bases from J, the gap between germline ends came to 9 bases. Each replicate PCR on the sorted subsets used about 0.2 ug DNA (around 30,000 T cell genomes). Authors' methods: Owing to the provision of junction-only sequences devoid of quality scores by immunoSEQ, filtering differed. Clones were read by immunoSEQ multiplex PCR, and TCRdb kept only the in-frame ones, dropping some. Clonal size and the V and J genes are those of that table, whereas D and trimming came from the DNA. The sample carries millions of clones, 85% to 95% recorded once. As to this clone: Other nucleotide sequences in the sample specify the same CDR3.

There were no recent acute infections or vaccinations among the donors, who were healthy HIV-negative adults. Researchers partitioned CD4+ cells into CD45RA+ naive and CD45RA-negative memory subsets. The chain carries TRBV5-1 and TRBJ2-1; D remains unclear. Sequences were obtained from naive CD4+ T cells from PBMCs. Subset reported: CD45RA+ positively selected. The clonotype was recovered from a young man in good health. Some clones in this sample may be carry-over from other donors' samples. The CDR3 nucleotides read TGCGCCAGCAGCCTACTTGGTTACAATGAGCAGTTCTTC. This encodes CASSLLGYNEQFF.